This T cell receptor beta chain was profiled in a study of blood T cell repertoires in COVID-19. For the study at large: Researchers got acute and convalescent COVID-19 samples from the United States, Italy and Spain.

This CDR3 is 13 amino acids long. Trimming cost V 7 bases and J 2 bases, with 15 bases left between them. The V gene's germline CDR1 is GTSNPN and CDR2 SVGIG (reference sequence). In the authors' workflow: Cell counts per sample came from amplifying reference gene primers. Libraries were prepared by immunoSEQ multiplex PCR; TCRdb keeps only in-frame clonotypes and omits some of them. For V, J and clone size, that table is used; D and trimming come from the DNA. This sample yields around 300,000 clones, of which roughly 85% are seen a single time; more than 9.5% belongs to the top ten. This TCR was sampled from a woman aged 65 to 85 with acute or convalescent COVID-19. This chain joins TRBV30 and TRBJ2-7; D is perhaps TRBD2 (7 bases). Input material: peripheral blood. CDR3 residues: CASRGGGAYEQYF. CDR3 bases: TGTGCCTCCAGGGGAGGGGGAGCCTACGAGCAGTACTTC.